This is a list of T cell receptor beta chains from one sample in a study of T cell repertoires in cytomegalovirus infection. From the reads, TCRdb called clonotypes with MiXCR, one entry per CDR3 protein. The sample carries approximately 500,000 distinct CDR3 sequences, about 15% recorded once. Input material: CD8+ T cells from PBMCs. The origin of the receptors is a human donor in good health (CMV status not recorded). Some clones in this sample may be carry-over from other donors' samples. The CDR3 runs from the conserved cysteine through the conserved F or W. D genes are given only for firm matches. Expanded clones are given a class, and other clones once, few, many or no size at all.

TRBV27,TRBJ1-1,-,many,CASSFGERTEAFF,TGTGCCAGCAGTTTCGGTGAACGCACTGAAGCTTTCTTT
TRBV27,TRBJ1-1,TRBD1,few,CASSLSPQGAYTEAFF,TGTGCCAGCAGTTTATCCCCTCAGGGGGCTTACACTGAAGCTTTCTTT
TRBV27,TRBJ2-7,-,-,CASSFNLARSYEQYF,TGTGCCAGCAGTTTTAATCTAGCTCGCTCCTACGAGCAGTACTTC
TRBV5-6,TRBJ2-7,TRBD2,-,CASMGASGGYEQYF,TGTGCCAGCATGGGTGCTAGCGGGGGCTACGAGCAGTACTTC
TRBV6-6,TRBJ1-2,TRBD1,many,CASSYEGTGPYGYTF,TGTGCCAGCAGTTACGAAGGGACAGGGCCCTATGGCTACACCTTC
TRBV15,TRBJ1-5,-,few,CATSPDSSNQPQHF,TGTGCCACCAGCCCGGACAGTAGCAATCAGCCCCAGCATTTT
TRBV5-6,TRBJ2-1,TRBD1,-,CASSRGQGHNEQFF,TGTGCCAGCTCAAGGGGACAGGGTCACAATGAGCAGTTCTTC
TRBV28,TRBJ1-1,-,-,CASSSPWDEAFF,TGTGCCAGCAGTTCACCCTGGGATGAAGCTTTCTTT
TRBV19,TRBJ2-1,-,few,CASSIDPQAVEFF,TGTGCCAGTAGTATAGATCCACAGGCTGTGGAGTTCTTC
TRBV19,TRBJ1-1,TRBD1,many,CASSVTGETTEAFF,TGTGCCAGTAGTGTTACAGGGGAGACCACTGAAGCTTTCTTT
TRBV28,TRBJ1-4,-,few,CASRTRGPGFDRVFF,TGTGCCAGCAGAACTCGGGGCCCCGGGTTCGATAGGGTGTTTTTT
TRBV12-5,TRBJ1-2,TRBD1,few,CASGLEGQPIYGYTF,TGTGCTAGTGGTTTGGAGGGACAGCCGATTTATGGCTACACCTTC
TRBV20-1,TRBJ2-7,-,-,CSASTGQTYEKYF,TGCAGTGCTTCCACCGGACAGACCTACGAGAAGTACTTC
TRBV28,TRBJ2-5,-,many,CASSSLVERYQETQYF,TGTGCCAGCAGTTCGCTCGTAGAACGGTACCAAGAGACCCAGTACTTC
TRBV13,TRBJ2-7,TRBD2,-,CASSFLQRGLNEQYF,TGTGCCAGCAGCTTTCTTCAGCGGGGGCTTAACGAGCAGTACTTC
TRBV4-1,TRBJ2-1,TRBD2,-,CASSRGTSGYYNEQFF,TGCGCCAGCAGCCGTGGGACTAGCGGTTACTACAATGAGCAGTTCTTC
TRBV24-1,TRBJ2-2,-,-,CATRGGAYANTGELFF,TGTGCCACCAGGGGGGGCGCCTACGCGAACACCGGGGAGCTGTTTTTT
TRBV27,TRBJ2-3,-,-,CASSLYQRVTPLGTDTQYF,TGTGCCAGCAGTTTATACCAGCGGGTGACCCCTCTCGGCACAGATACGCAGTATTTT
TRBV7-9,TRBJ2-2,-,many,CASSPIGELFF,TGTGCCAGCAGTCCCATCGGGGAGCTGTTTTTT
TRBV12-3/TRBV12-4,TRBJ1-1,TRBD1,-,CASSLAAEGQGTKAFF,TGTGCCAGCAGTTTAGCCGCCGAGGGACAGGGGACGAAAGCTTTCTTT
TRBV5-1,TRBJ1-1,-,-,CASSLKIGNTEAFF,TGCGCCAGCAGCTTGAAAATTGGGAACACTGAAGCTTTCTTT
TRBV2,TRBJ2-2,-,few,CASLPGGRWTGELFF,TGTGCCAGCCTACCGGGGGGCAGATGGACCGGGGAGCTGTTTTTT
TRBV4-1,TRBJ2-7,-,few,CASSPRDGPSEQYF,TGCGCCAGCAGCCCGCGGGACGGCCCCAGCGAGCAGTACTTC
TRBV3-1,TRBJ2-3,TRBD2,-,CASSHGTSGTTDTQYF,TGTGCCAGCAGCCATGGGACTAGCGGGACCACAGATACGCAGTATTTT
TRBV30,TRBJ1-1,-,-,CAWSPREDSRAEAFF,TGTGCCTGGAGTCCCCGAGAAGATTCGAGGGCTGAAGCTTTCTTT
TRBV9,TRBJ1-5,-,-,CASSVSQGNQPQHF,TGTGCCAGCAGCGTAAGCCAGGGGAATCAGCCCCAGCATTTT
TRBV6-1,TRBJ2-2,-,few,CASRETGNTGELFF,TGTGCCAGCAGAGAGACGGGTAACACCGGGGAGCTGTTTTTT
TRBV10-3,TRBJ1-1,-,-,CANNEGGGIPEAFF,TGTGCCAACAATGAGGGAGGGGGAATTCCTGAAGCTTTCTTT
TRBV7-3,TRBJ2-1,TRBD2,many,CASSLKMGLAGRNEQFF,TGTGCCAGCAGCTTAAAGATGGGGCTCGCCGGGAGGAATGAGCAGTTCTTC
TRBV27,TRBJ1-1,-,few,CASSLTDRREAFF,TGTGCCAGCAGTCTTACCGATAGGAGGGAAGCTTTCTTT
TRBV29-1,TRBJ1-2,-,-,CSVEDRGRSGIGGYTF,TGCAGCGTTGAAGACCGAGGGCGGAGTGGGATTGGTGGCTACACCTTC
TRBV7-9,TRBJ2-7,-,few,CASSSGTLSSYEQYF,TGTGCCAGCAGCTCCGGGACACTGAGCTCCTACGAGCAGTACTTC
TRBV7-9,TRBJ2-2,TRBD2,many,CASSLLGGSNTGELFF,TGTGCCAGCAGCTTGCTCGGGGGGTCGAACACCGGGGAGCTGTTTTTT
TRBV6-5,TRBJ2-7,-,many,CASSYSLGTKAYEQYF,TGTGCCAGCAGTTACTCGCTTGGGACAAAAGCCTACGAGCAGTACTTC
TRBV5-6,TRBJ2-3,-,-,CASSPSVQGRTDTQYF,TGTGCCAGCAGCCCATCGGTACAGGGCCGAACAGATACGCAGTATTTT
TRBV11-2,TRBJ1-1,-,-,CASSPPAGIFF,TGTGCCAGCAGCCCCCCGGCGGGTATTTTCTTT
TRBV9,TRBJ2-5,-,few,CASSVYGTAQETQYF,TGTGCCAGCAGCGTGTATGGGACTGCACAAGAGACCCAGTACTTC
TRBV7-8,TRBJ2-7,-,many,CASSHSGGSYEQYF,TGTGCCAGCAGCCACAGCGGCGGCTCCTACGAGCAGTACTTC
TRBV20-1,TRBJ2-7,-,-,CSARDEAGNYEQYF,TGCAGTGCTAGAGATGAAGCGGGCAACTACGAGCAGTACTTC
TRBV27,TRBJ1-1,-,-,CASSLMGVGTEAFF,TGTGCCAGCTCCCTCATGGGGGTGGGTACTGAAGCTTTCTTT
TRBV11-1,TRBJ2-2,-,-,CASSLEAGWAGELFF,TGTGCCAGCAGCTTAGAGGCGGGGTGGGCCGGGGAGCTGTTTTTT
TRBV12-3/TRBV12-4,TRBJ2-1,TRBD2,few,CASSNSGGGYNEQFF,TGTGCCAGCAGTAACAGCGGGGGCGGCTACAATGAGCAGTTCTTC
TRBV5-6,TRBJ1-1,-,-,CASSITGPIMNTEAFF,TGTGCCAGCAGCATCACAGGGCCCATCATGAACACTGAAGCTTTCTTT
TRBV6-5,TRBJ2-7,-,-,CASSYRGNSYEQYF,TGTGCCAGCAGTTATCGTGGAAACTCCTACGAGCAGTACTTC
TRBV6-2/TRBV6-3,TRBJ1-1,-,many,CASIRFGQNTEAFF,TGTGCCAGCATCCGATTTGGACAGAACACTGAAGCTTTCTTT
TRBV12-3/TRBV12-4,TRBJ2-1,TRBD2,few,CASSPSGRSDNEQFF,TGTGCCAGCAGTCCAAGCGGGAGGAGCGACAATGAGCAGTTCTTC
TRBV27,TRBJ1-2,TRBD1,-,CASSAATGIGYTF,TGTGCCAGCAGTGCTGCGACAGGGATTGGCTACACCTTC
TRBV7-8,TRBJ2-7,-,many,CASSHMDSVYEQYF,TGTGCCAGCAGCCACATGGACAGTGTCTACGAGCAGTACTTC
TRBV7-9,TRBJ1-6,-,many,CASSFGVDGSPLHF,TGTGCCAGCAGCTTCGGGGTGGACGGTTCACCCCTCCACTTT
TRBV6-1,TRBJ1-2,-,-,CASTLQGIYGYTF,TGTGCCAGCACACTACAGGGAATCTATGGCTACACCTTC
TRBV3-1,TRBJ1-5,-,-,CASSLRRDNQPQHF,TGTGCCAGCAGCCTCCGCAGGGACAATCAGCCCCAGCATTTT
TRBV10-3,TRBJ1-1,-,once,CAIRREVEATEAFF,TGTGCCATCAGGCGTGAAGTGGAAGCCACTGAAGCTTTCTTT
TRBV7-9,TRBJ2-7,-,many,CASSSLRGSGNEQYF,TGTGCCAGCAGTTCGCTCAGGGGTTCGGGTAACGAGCAGTACTTC